These T cell receptor beta chains were read from a single sample in a study of T-cell memory formation after mild COVID-19. Via MiXCR, TCRdb re-called the 5' RACE reads, giving one row per CDR3 protein. The sample has 80,000 to 90,000 distinct CDR3 sequences, roughly 25% seen once. The sequencing input was PBMCs or a T cell subset sorted from them (not recorded which). The receptor source for this set is a man younger than 30 who had mild COVID-19 (a few samples of this study predate the infection). Cell type and time point are not known. Each CDR3 is given with its conserved first and last residue. Fields, in order: D gene, clone size, V gene, CDR3 length, J gene, CDR3 DNA, CDR3 protein. The D gene is left open where the match is weak. Only part of the rows carry a size: once, few, many, or a class if the clone is expanded.

>NA|NA|TRBV7-6|15|TRBJ2-5
TGTGCCAGCAGCTTAGGGACCTATTTGGCCAAGACCCAGTACTTC
CASSLGTYLAKTQYF
>NA|NA|TRBV11-2|11|TRBJ1-2
TGTGCCAGCAGCTTAGGCCCGAGGGGGAGCTTC
CASSLGPRGSF
>NA|NA|TRBV5-1|15|TRBJ2-1
TGCGCCAGCAGCTCCCGCGAACAGGGCTCGAGTGAGCAGTTCTTC
CASSSREQGSSEQFF
>NA|few|TRBV7-9|14|TRBJ2-5
TGTGCCAGCAGCTCCTGGGAGCGCCAAGAGACCCAGTACTTC
CASSSWERQETQYF
>NA|few|TRBV7-2|11|TRBJ2-7
TGTGCCAGCAGCTTAGAAGCTCAGCAGTACTTC
CASSLEAQQYF
>NA|NA|TRBV20-1|12|TRBJ2-7
TGCAGTGCTAGTCAGGGCTCCTACGAGCAGTACTTC
CSASQGSYEQYF
>NA|few|TRBV6-5|13|TRBJ2-5
TGTGCCAGCCGGTCGACGGCGCAAGAGACCCAGTACTTC
CASRSTAQETQYF
>TRBD1|many|TRBV5-1|13|TRBJ1-5
TGCGCCAGCAGCTTCACAGGGGGTCAGCCCCAGCATTTT
CASSFTGGQPQHF
>TRBD1|many|TRBV7-9|15|TRBJ2-1
TGTGCCAGCAGCTCCCGGCAGGGGGCTTACAATGAGCAGTTCTTC
CASSSRQGAYNEQFF
>NA|few|TRBV3-1|13|TRBJ1-5
TGTGCCAGCAGCCTTGCCACAGCTCAGCCCCAGCATTTT
CASSLATAQPQHF
>NA|NA|TRBV6-5|11|TRBJ2-7
TGTGCCAGCACGGGGGTCGGCGAGCAGTACTTC
CASTGVGEQYF
>NA|few|TRBV6-2/TRBV6-3|14|TRBJ1-2
TGTGCCAGCAGCTCCTACCCCCGCGACTATGGCTACACCTTC
CASSSYPRDYGYTF
>NA|NA|TRBV7-9|14|TRBJ2-5
TGTGCCAGCAGCTTATCGGGGGCCGAAGAGACCCAGTACTTC
CASSLSGAEETQYF
>NA|NA|TRBV5-4|11|TRBJ1-2
TGTGCCAGCAGCTTACAGGGAACCTACACCTTC
CASSLQGTYTF
>NA|NA|TRBV12-3/TRBV12-4|11|TRBJ2-7
TGTGCCAGCGGCTCCTTCGACGAGCAGTACTTC
CASGSFDEQYF
>NA|NA|TRBV6-5|15|TRBJ2-2
TGTGCCAGCAGTTACTCCTCCGGATTCACCGGGGAGCTGTTTTTT
CASSYSSGFTGELFF
>TRBD1|NA|TRBV12-3/TRBV12-4|15|TRBJ2-3
TGTGCCAGCAGTCGGGACAGGGTTAGCACAGATACGCAGTATTTT
CASSRDRVSTDTQYF
>NA|NA|TRBV10-2|15|TRBJ1-3
TGCGCCAGCAGTGAAACGACCGTCTCTGGAAACACCATATATTTT
CASSETTVSGNTIYF
>NA|few|TRBV9|15|TRBJ2-7
TGTGCCAGCAGCGTAGACGTTGGGGGTGGATACGAGCAGTACTTC
CASSVDVGGGYEQYF
>NA|many|TRBV29-1|12|TRBJ1-2
TGCAGCGTTGAAGAGGTCGTCAGGAGCTACACCTTC
CSVEEVVRSYTF
>NA|NA|TRBV27|13|TRBJ1-2
TGTGCCAGCAGTGGGCAGGACCTCTATGGCTACACCTTC
CASSGQDLYGYTF
>NA|NA|TRBV12-3/TRBV12-4|13|TRBJ1-6
TGTGCCAGCAGTTTTTCTGGAGATTCACCCCTCCACTTT
CASSFSGDSPLHF
>NA|few|TRBV7-6|15|TRBJ1-1
TGTGCCAGCAGCTTAGGCTCCACAGGTAGCACTGAAGCTTTCTTT
CASSLGSTGSTEAFF
>TRBD2|few|TRBV5-1|14|TRBJ2-1
TGCGCCAGCAGCTACGGTAGCGGGGGGAATGAGCAGTTCTTC
CASSYGSGGNEQFF
>NA|NA|TRBV4-3|12|TRBJ1-2
TGCGCCAGCAGCCAATACGACTATGGCTACACCTTC
CASSQYDYGYTF
>TRBD1|NA|TRBV7-9|16|TRBJ2-1
TGTGCCAGCAGCTTAGGGGGACAGGGGCCTTTTAATGAGCAGTTCTTC
CASSLGGQGPFNEQFF
>NA|few|TRBV7-6|16|TRBJ2-1
TGTGCCACCTCCCTTCAGAGGGCGAGCTCCTACAATGAGCAGTTCTTC
CATSLQRASSYNEQFF
>NA|NA|TRBV27|13|TRBJ1-1
TGTGCCAGCAGTTTTGGTCTGAACACTGAAGCTTTCTTT
CASSFGLNTEAFF
>NA|few|TRBV4-1|15|TRBJ2-3
TGCGCCAGCAGCCAAGAGACAGATTACACAGATGCGCAGTATTTT
CASSQETDYTDAQYF
>TRBD1|few|TRBV4-3|16|TRBJ1-1
TGCGCCAGCAGCCAAGATGAGGACAGGGTAGGGACTGAAGCTTTCTTT
CASSQDEDRVGTEAFF
>NA|NA|TRBV10-3|11|TRBJ2-1
TGTGCCATCGGGCGCTCGGCCGAGCAGTTCTTC
CAIGRSAEQFF
>NA|NA|TRBV4-1|16|TRBJ2-1
TGCGCCAGCAGCCAACCCCCAGTGGGGGGGCAGTATGAGCAGTTCTTC
CASSQPPVGGQYEQFF
>NA|NA|TRBV6-5|15|TRBJ1-5
TGTGCCAGCAGTTACGGCGGTGGTAGCAATCAGCCCCAGCATTTT
CASSYGGGSNQPQHF
>NA|few|TRBV18|14|TRBJ2-1
TGTGCCAGCTCACCATCCAGGGGTAGTGACGAGCAGTTCTTC
CASSPSRGSDEQFF
>NA|few|TRBV5-6|12|TRBJ1-1
TGTGCCAGCAGCTTGATGGAGACTGAAGCTTTCTTT
CASSLMETEAFF
>TRBD1|few|TRBV20-1|16|TRBJ2-3
TGCAGTGCTAAACGAACAGGGGGCGGGCTCACAGATACGCAGTATTTT
CSAKRTGGGLTDTQYF
>NA|NA|TRBV12-3/TRBV12-4|15|TRBJ2-3
TGTGCCAGCAGTTTGGCGGCTACCTACACAGATACGCAGTATTTT
CASSLAATYTDTQYF
>NA|few|TRBV6-6|16|TRBJ1-2
TGTGCCAGCAGTTACTCGGGTTCGGGGGACCTCTATGGCTACACCTTC
CASSYSGSGDLYGYTF
>TRBD2|NA|TRBV27|13|TRBJ2-5
TGTGCCAGCAGTTTCGGGGGGCAAGAGACCCAGTACTTC
CASSFGGQETQYF
>NA|NA|TRBV6-2/TRBV6-3|13|TRBJ2-7
TGTGCCAGCAGTTACCTGGGGACCTACGAGCAGTACTTC
CASSYLGTYEQYF
>TRBD2|few|TRBV12-3/TRBV12-4|16|TRBJ2-3
TGTGCCAGCAGTTTGATGAGCGGGGGGGCCCAAGATACGCAGTATTTT
CASSLMSGGAQDTQYF
>NA|NA|TRBV11-2|14|TRBJ2-1
TGTGCCAGCAGCCTTTCAGACAGCTACAATGAGCAGTTCTTC
CASSLSDSYNEQFF
>TRBD2|NA|TRBV4-1|15|TRBJ2-7
TGCGCCAGCAGCCAAGAGTCGCGGGGGGCCGGAGAGCAGTACTTC
CASSQESRGAGEQYF
>NA|NA|TRBV6-6|15|TRBJ2-3
TGTGCCAGCAGTTACGGGGGGTTGATAACAGATACGCAGTATTTT
CASSYGGLITDTQYF
>NA|NA|TRBV28|16|TRBJ1-1
TGTGCCAGCAGTTCCCCAGGACTCATCCAGAACACTGAAGCTTTCTTT
CASSSPGLIQNTEAFF
>NA|few|TRBV7-9|12|TRBJ1-2
TGTGCCACCCGATTCTGGGAGTATGGCTACACCTTC
CATRFWEYGYTF
>NA|NA|TRBV6-6|14|TRBJ1-2
TGTGCCAGCAGTTACCGTTCAGGGTGGAGTGGCTACACCTTC
CASSYRSGWSGYTF
>NA|NA|TRBV27|12|TRBJ1-2
TGTGCCAGCAGAGGACCGAGCTATGGCTACACCTTC
CASRGPSYGYTF
>TRBD1|NA|TRBV3-1|16|TRBJ1-5
TGTGCCAGCAGCCATCGTTTGACAGGGGGCAATCAGCCCCAGCATTTT
CASSHRLTGGNQPQHF
>TRBD2|NA|TRBV4-1|17|TRBJ2-1
TGCGCCAGCAGCCAAGAGGCCGGGACTAGCGGCTACAATGAGCAGTTCTTC
CASSQEAGTSGYNEQFF
>NA|few|TRBV4-1|14|TRBJ1-2
TGCGCCAGCAGCCAAAGGGGCCTCGAGGGAAGCTACACCTTC
CASSQRGLEGSYTF
>TRBD1|NA|TRBV5-1|16|TRBJ1-5
TGCGCCAGCAGTTTGCCCAGGGGGCCTGGTACGGAGCCCCAGCATTTT
CASSLPRGPGTEPQHF
>TRBD2|NA|TRBV6-5|16|TRBJ2-1
TGTGCCAGCAGTTCCCAACTAGCGGGGCCCTTGAATGAGCAGTTCTTC
CASSSQLAGPLNEQFF